This is a list of T cell receptor beta chains from one sample in a study of blood T cells in healthy people across ages. MiXCR, run by TCRdb on the 5' RACE reads, gives a single entry per CDR3 protein. The sample carries hundreds of thousands of distinct CDR3 sequences, 58% recorded once. The specimen sequenced was blood. Every receptor here comes from a man in his 60s in good health. Both conserved end residues are part of each CDR3. Each record gives: V gene, D gene, J gene, clone size, CDR3 length, CDR3 protein, CDR3 DNA. D genes are given only for firm matches. Rows give clone size only sometimes, using once, few, many, or a class for an expanded clone.

V: TRBV2
D: NA
J: TRBJ2-3
size: NA
length: 13
CDR3: CASRSWTKDTQYF
DNA: TGTGCCAGCCGCAGCTGGACAAAAGATACGCAGTATTTT

V: TRBV6-2/TRBV6-3
D: TRBD2
J: TRBJ2-1
size: NA
length: 14
CDR3: CASGPGGAYNEQFF
DNA: TGTGCCAGTGGGCCTGGGGGGGCCTACAATGAGCAGTTCTTC

V: TRBV19
D: NA
J: TRBJ2-3
size: NA
length: 13
CDR3: CASSTNRADTQYF
DNA: TGTGCCAGTAGTACAAACAGGGCCGATACGCAGTATTTT

V: TRBV6-5
D: NA
J: TRBJ1-2
size: NA
length: 18
CDR3: CASSLFGEGGGYNYGYTF
DNA: TGTGCCAGCAGTTTATTCGGAGAGGGAGGAGGGTACAACTATGGCTACACCTTC

V: TRBV3-1
D: NA
J: TRBJ1-2
size: few
length: 15
CDR3: CASSPQPLANYGYTF
DNA: TGTGCCAGCAGCCCCCAACCTTTAGCTAACTATGGCTACACCTTC

V: TRBV29-1
D: NA
J: TRBJ2-5
size: NA
length: 13
CDR3: CSVGRRAPSTQYF
DNA: TGCAGCGTTGGCCGACGGGCCCCTTCGACCCAGTACTTC

V: TRBV7-2
D: TRBD2
J: TRBJ2-7
size: NA
length: 15
CDR3: CASSPATSVYYEQYF
DNA: TGTGCCAGCAGCCCAGCGACTAGCGTTTACTACGAGCAGTACTTC

V: TRBV7-2
D: NA
J: TRBJ2-5
size: few
length: 15
CDR3: CASSFGRREQETQYF
DNA: TGTGCCAGCAGCTTTGGGCGCAGGGAACAAGAGACCCAGTACTTC

V: TRBV20-1
D: NA
J: TRBJ1-2
size: NA
length: 13
CDR3: CSADTGYNYGYTF
DNA: TGCAGTGCAGACACAGGTTACAACTATGGCTACACCTTC

V: TRBV20-1
D: NA
J: TRBJ2-1
size: NA
length: 14
CDR3: CSARLRLLYNEQFF
DNA: TGCAGTGCTAGATTGCGACTACTTTACAATGAGCAGTTCTTC

V: TRBV29-1
D: NA
J: TRBJ1-2
size: NA
length: 14
CDR3: CSVEVGQGIDGYTF
DNA: TGCAGCGTTGAAGTAGGGCAGGGGATAGATGGCTACACCTTC

V: TRBV20-1
D: NA
J: TRBJ1-6
size: NA
length: 14
CDR3: CSARDPTASSPLHF
DNA: TGCAGTGCTAGAGACCCGACCGCTAGCTCACCCCTCCACTTT

V: TRBV18
D: NA
J: TRBJ2-1
size: few
length: 14
CDR3: CASSPQVGPNEQFF
DNA: TGTGCCAGCTCACCCCAAGTGGGCCCCAATGAGCAGTTCTTC

V: TRBV4-1
D: TRBD1
J: TRBJ2-5
size: NA
length: 17
CDR3: CASSQDVPGQGVETQYF
DNA: TGCGCCAGCAGCCAAGATGTCCCGGGACAGGGTGTGGAGACCCAGTACTTC

V: TRBV28
D: NA
J: TRBJ2-4
size: NA
length: 14
CDR3: CASGEALAKNIQYF
DNA: TGTGCCAGCGGGGAGGCCTTAGCCAAAAACATTCAGTACTTC

V: TRBV11-2
D: NA
J: TRBJ1-2
size: NA
length: 14
CDR3: CASSLGGSGMGYTF
DNA: TGTGCCAGCAGCTTAGGAGGGTCCGGTATGGGCTACACCTTC